These 11 T cell receptor beta chains share one sample of origin, sequenced in a study of shared clonotypes between healthy human individuals. The protocol was immunoSEQ multiplex PCR, while the TCRdb copy is restricted to in-frame clones and leaves out a portion. The sample holds some 200,000 clones, roughly 93% seen once. Sequenced sample: naive CD4+ T cells sorted from blood. Subset: CD45RA+ positively selected. These receptors came from a woman between 25 and 40 years old in good health.

The J gene is TRBJ2-7, the V gene TRBV5-1; 8 bases align to TRBD2. Germline CDR1 is SGHRS and CDR2 is YFSETQ. CDR3 size: 15 residues. The ends lost 2 bases at V and 5 bases at J; junction bases unmatched: 9. DNA for the CDR3: TGCGCCAGCAGCTTTCAGCAGCGGGAGTCGGACGAGCAGTACTTC. This encodes CASSFQQRESDEQYF.

The gene calls are TRBV6-5 and TRBJ1-5; D unresolved. The CDR3 covers 12 residues. V lost 5 bases to trimming and J lost 4 bases, with 6 bases between them. In germline, CDR1 is MNHEY, CDR2 SVGAGI. CDR3 amino acids: CASSQPNQPQHF. CDR3 DNA: TGTGCCAGCAGTCAGCCGAATCAGCCCCAGCATTTT.

The V and J genes are TRBV5-1 and TRBJ2-2; D is uncertain. V was shortened by 0 bases and J by 4 bases, with 7 bases between the two germline ends. CDR3 length equals 14 residues. The V gene's germline CDR1 is SGHRS and CDR2 YFSETQ. As DNA, the CDR3 is TGCGCCAGCAGCTTGGATTGGGTCACCGGGGAGCTGTTTTTT. This encodes CASSLDWVTGELFF.

The CDR3: CASSGGGTEAFF. In nucleotides, the CDR3 is TGTGCCAGCAGCGGGGGAGGCACTGAAGCTTTCTTT. The chain has TRBV27 and TRBJ1-1; D possibly corresponds to TRBD1 (5 bases). The V and J ends lost 6 bases and 4 bases respectively, with 9 bases between them. The V gene's germline CDR1 is MNHEY and CDR2 SMNVEV (reference sequence). The CDR3 is made up of 12 amino acids.

The J gene is TRBJ2-7, the V gene TRBV2, with TRBD2 as a possible D gene (5 bases). The CDR3 loop spans 15 amino acids. From germline, CDR1 is SNHLY and CDR2 FYNNEI. Here the CDR3 DNA reads TGTCCTAAACGAGATGGGAGAAGAGGGTCCTACGAGCAGTACTTC. Protein product: CPKRDGRRGSYEQYF.

The CDR3 sequence is CASSSLGTTYYEQYF. The CDR3 nucleotides are TGTGCCAGCAGTTCCCTCGGGACTACGTACTACGAGCAGTACTTC. The rearrangement joins TRBV27 to TRBJ2-7; 7 positions agree with TRBD2. The CDR3 is 15 residues long. J was trimmed by 3 bases and V by 4 bases; bases with no gene match: 9. The V gene's germline CDR1 is MNHEY and CDR2 SMNVEV (reference sequence).

V gene TRBV28 combines with J gene TRBJ1-6, with 10 bases lining up with TRBD1. The CDR3 runs 15 residues. Germline trimming cut 5 bases from V and 10 bases from J; bases unmatched to any gene: 8. The V gene's germline CDR1 is MDHEN and CDR2 SYDVKM. CDR3 region: CASSGGTGAGSPLHF. In DNA form, the CDR3 reads TGTGCCAGCAGTGGGGGGACAGGGGCAGGCTCACCCCTCCACTTT.

V and J are TRBV6-5 and TRBJ2-7; D may be TRBD1 (7 bases). Germline CDR1 is MNHEY and CDR2 is SVGAGI. V shed 4 bases and J shed 1 base, with 14 bases lying between them. This CDR3 spans 15 amino acids. The CDR3 sequence is CASSWGPGGSYEQYF. The DNA for the CDR3 is TGTGCCAGCAGTTGGGGGCCAGGGGGGTCCTACGAGCAGTACTTC.

The gene calls are TRBV19 and TRBJ1-3; unclear D gene. This CDR3 spans 16 amino acids. Per the germline V gene, CDR1 is LNHDA and CDR2 is SQIVND (reference sequence). The V end was cut by 5 bases, the J end by 0 bases, with 14 bases between. CDR3 sequence (DNA): TGTGCCAGTAGTCCCGTCACCGGATCCTCTGGAAACACCATATATTTT. As protein: CASSPVTGSSGNTIYF. Supplemented by reference TRBV19 and TRBJ1-3, the full variable domain reads DGGITQSPKYLFRKEGQNVTLSCEQNLNHDAMYWYRQDPGQGLRLIYYSQIVNDFQKGDIAEGYSVSREKKESFPLTVTSAQKNPTAFYLCASSPVTGSSGNTIYFGEGSWLTVV.

The chain recombines TRBV5-1 with TRBJ2-1, with D possibly matching TRBD2 (5 bases). The CDR3 is 11 residues long. Germline V gene sequence: CDR1 SGHRS, CDR2 YFSETQ. Between the trimmed V and J ends, which lost 2 bases and 10 bases, there was a span of 7 bases. The CDR3 is CASSFQREQFF. As DNA, the CDR3 is TGCGCCAGCAGCTTTCAGCGGGAGCAGTTCTTC.

This chain joins TRBV27 and TRBJ1-2; D is unclear. The CDR3 has 14 amino acids. Trimming took 4 bases from V and 4 from J, leaving 13 bases between them. From germline, CDR1 is MNHEY and CDR2 SMNVEV (reference sequence). The CDR3 loop reads CASSSPGRAYGYTF. Written as DNA, the CDR3 is TGTGCCAGCAGTTCCCCGGGGAGGGCCTATGGCTACACCTTC.